A single T cell receptor beta chain is shown here with its context. Profiled with immunoSEQ multiplex PCR; TCRdb holds only in-frame clones, not every one. The sample comprises over 250,000 clones, over 75% of which are singletons, and 0.95% to 1.3% rests with the top ten. This record comes from a study of blood T cell repertoires in COVID-19. The V segment lost 4 bases and the J segment 6 bases; nucleotides outside the gene matches: 11. The CDR3 is 15 amino acids. Germline CDR1 is GTSNPN and CDR2 is SVGIG (reference sequence). This clonotype was obtained from a woman aged 25 to 39 who had recovered from COVID-19. The rearrangement links TRBV30 to TRBJ1-4, with 7 bases fitting TRBD1. The material sequenced was PBMCs or T cells enriched from blood (not recorded which). The CDR3, as DNA: TGTGCCTGGAACTCCCAGACAGGGTTTCATGAAAAACTGTTTTTT. Its translation is CAWNSQTGFHEKLFF.